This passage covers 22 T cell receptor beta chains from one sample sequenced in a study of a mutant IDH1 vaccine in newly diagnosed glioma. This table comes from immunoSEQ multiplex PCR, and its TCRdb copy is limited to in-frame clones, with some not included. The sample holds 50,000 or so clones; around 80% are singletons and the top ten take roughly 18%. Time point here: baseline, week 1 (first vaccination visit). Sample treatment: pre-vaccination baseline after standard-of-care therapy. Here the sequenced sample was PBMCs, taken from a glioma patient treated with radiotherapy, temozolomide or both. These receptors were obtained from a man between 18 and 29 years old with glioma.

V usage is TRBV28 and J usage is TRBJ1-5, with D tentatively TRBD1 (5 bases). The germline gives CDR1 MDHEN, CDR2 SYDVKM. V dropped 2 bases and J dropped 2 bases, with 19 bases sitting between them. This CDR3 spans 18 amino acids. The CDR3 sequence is CASSLKSPPRGGNQPQHF. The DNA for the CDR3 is TGTGCCAGCAGTTTAAAGTCGCCGCCCCGGGGCGGCAATCAGCCCCAGCATTTT.

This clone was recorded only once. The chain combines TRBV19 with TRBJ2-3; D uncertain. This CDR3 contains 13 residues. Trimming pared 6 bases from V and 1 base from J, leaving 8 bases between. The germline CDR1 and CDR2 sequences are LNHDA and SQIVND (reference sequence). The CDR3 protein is CASSPRGTDTQYF. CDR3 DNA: TGTGCCAGTAGCCCCCGCGGCACAGATACGCAGTATTTT.

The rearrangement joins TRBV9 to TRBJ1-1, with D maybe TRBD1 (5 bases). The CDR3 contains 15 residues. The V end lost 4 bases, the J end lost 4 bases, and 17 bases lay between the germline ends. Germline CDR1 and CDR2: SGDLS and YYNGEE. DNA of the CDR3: TGTGCCAGCAGCCTAGAAGCCTACAGGTCCACTGAAGCTTTCTTT. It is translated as CASSLEAYRSTEAFF.

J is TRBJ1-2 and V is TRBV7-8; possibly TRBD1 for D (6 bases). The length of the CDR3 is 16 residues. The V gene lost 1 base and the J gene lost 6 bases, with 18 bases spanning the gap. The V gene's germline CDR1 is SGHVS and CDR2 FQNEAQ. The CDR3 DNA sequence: TGTGCCAGCAGCTTAGTTGGTATGGACAGCAGGCATGGCTACACCTTC. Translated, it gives CASSLVGMDSRHGYTF.

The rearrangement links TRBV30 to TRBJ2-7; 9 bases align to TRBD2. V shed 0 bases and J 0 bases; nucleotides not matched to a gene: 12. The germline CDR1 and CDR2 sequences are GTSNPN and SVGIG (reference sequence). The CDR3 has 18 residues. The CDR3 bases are TGTGCCTGGAGTGTACGGTCTAGCGGGGAAACCCCCTCCTACGAGCAGTACTTC. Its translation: CAWSVRSSGETPSYEQYF.

The CDR3: CASSPLWAGLTDTQYF. The CDR3 DNA follows: TGTGCCAGCAGCCCCTTGTGGGCAGGGTTGACAGATACGCAGTATTTT. The genes are TRBV4-2 and TRBJ2-3, with a possible D match to TRBD1 (5 bases). V shed 4 bases and J shed 3 bases, with 17 bases lying between them. The CDR3 sequence is 16 residues long. Germline CDR1 and CDR2: LGHNA and YNFKEQ.

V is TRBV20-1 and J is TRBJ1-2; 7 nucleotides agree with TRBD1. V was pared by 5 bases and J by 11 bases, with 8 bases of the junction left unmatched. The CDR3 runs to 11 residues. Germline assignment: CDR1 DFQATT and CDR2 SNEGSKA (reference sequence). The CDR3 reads CSAYDRERYTF. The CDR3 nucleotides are TGCAGTGCTTACGACAGGGAGCGGTACACCTTC.

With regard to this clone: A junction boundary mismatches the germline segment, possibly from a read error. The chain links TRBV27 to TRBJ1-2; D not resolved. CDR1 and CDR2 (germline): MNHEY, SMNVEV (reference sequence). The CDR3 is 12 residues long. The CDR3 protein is CAAGHPPLLSFF. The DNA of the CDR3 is TGTGCCGCGGGCCATCCCCCCCTACTATCCTTCTTC.

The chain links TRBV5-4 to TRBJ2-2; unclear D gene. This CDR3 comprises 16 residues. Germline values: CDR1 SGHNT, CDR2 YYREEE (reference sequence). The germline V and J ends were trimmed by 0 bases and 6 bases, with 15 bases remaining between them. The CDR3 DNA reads TGTGCCAGCAGCTTGGGGGATAGTTGGGTTGCCGGGGAGCTGTTTTTT. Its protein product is CASSLGDSWVAGELFF.

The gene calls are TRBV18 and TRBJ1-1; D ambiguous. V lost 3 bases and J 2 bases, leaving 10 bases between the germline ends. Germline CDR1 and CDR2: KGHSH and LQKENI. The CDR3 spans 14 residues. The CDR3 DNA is TGTGCCAGCTCACCGCAGACGGCTAACACTGAAGCTTTCTTT. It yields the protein CASSPQTANTEAFF. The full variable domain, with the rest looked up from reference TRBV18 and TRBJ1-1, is NAGVMQNPRHLVRRRGQEARLRCSPMKGHSHVYWYRQLPEEGLKFMVYLQKENIIDESGMPKERFSAEFPKEGPSILRIQQVVRGDSAAYFCASSPQTANTEAFFGQGTRLTVV.

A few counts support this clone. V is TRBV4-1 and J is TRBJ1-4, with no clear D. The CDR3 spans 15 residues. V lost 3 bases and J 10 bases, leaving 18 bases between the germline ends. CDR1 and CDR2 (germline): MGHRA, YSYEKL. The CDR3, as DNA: TGCGCCAGCAGCCATGACCTGGGGTTTGTCGGAAAACTGTTTTTT. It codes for CASSHDLGFVGKLFF.

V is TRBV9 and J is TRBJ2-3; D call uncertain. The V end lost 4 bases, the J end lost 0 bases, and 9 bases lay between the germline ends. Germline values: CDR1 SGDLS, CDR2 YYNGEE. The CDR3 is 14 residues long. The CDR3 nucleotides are TGTGCCAGCAGCTCCTGGTCTAGCACAGATACGCAGTATTTT. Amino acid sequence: CASSSWSSTDTQYF. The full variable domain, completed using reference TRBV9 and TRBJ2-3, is DSGVTQTPKHLITATGQRVTLRCSPRSGDLSVYWYQQSLDQGLQFLIQYYNGEERAKGNILERFSAQQFPDLHSELNLSSLELGDSALYFCASSSWSSTDTQYFGPGTRLTVL.

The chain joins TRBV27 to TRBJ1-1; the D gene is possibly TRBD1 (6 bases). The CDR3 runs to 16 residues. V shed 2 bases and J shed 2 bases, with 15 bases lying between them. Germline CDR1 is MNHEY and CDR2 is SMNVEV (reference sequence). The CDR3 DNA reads TGTGCCAGCAGTTTAGAGGGGGAGGGGTTCAACACTGAAGCTTTCTTT. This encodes CASSLEGEGFNTEAFF.

The CDR3 nucleotides are TGTGCCTGGAGTGTACAAGTCAGTTACACTGAAGCTTTCTTT. Protein product: CAWSVQVSYTEAFF. V is TRBV30 and J is TRBJ1-1; D uncertain. The germline gives CDR1 GTSNPN, CDR2 SVGIG (reference sequence). The CDR3 spans 14 residues. Trimming shortened V by 0 bases and J by 3 bases, and 11 bases separated the two germline ends.

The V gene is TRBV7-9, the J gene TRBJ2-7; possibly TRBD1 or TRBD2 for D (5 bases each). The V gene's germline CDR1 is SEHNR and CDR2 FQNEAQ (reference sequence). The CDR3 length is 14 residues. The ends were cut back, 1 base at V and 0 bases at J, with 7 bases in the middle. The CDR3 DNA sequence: TGTGCCAGCAGCTTAGATGGGGGCTCCTACGAGCAGTACTTC. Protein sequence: CASSLDGGSYEQYF.

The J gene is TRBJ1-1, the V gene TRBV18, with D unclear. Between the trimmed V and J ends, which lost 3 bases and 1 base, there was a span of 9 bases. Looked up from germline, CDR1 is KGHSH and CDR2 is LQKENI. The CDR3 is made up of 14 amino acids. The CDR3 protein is CASSPINQNTEAFF. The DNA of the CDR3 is TGTGCCAGCTCACCTATTAATCAGAACACTGAAGCTTTCTTT.

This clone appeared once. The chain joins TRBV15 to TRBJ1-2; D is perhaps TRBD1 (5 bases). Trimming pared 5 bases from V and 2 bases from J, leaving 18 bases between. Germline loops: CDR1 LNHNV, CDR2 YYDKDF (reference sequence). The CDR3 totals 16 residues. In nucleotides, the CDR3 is TGTGCCACCAGCGCCTACGGGGGGTGGGGGAACTATGGCTACACCTTC. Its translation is CATSAYGGWGNYGYTF.

The CDR3 sequence is CATKILGGREETQYF. For the CDR3, the DNA is TGTGCCACCAAAATCTTGGGGGGGCGAGAGGAGACCCAGTACTTC. The gene calls are TRBV19 and TRBJ2-5, with TRBD2 as a possible D gene (7 bases). In germline, CDR1 is LNHDA, CDR2 SQIVND (reference sequence). Trimming removed 10 bases at V and 5 bases at J, with 23 bases between. CDR3 length equals 15 residues.

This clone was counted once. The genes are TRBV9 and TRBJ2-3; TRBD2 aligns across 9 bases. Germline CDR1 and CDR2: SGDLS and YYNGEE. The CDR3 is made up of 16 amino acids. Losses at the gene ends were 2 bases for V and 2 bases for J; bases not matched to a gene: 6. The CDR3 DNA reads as TGTGCCAGCAGCGTGGCGCGGGGGGGCTTCACAGATACGCAGTATTTT. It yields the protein CASSVARGGFTDTQYF.

CDR3 nucleotides: TGTGCCATCAGTGGGTATAGCAATCAGCCCCAGCATTTT. Translating it yields CAISGYSNQPQHF. The chain employs TRBV10-3 and TRBJ1-5; no clear D gene. CDR3 length: 13 residues. The V gene lost 4 bases and the J gene lost 0 bases, with 4 bases spanning the gap. Germline V gene sequence: CDR1 ENHRY, CDR2 SYGVKD.

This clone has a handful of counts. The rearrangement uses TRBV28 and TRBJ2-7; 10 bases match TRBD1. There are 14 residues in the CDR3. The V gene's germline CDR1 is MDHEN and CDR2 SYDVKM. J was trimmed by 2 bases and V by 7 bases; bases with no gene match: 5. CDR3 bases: TGTGCCAGCATCCTGACAGGGGGCACCTACGAGCAGTACTTC. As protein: CASILTGGTYEQYF.

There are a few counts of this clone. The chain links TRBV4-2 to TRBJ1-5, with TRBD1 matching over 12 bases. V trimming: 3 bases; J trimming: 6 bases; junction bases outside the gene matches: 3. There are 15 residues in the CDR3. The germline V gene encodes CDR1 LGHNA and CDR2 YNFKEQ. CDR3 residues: CASSHGTGGTQPQHF. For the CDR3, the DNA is TGTGCCAGCAGCCACGGGACAGGGGGCACTCAGCCCCAGCATTTT.